Below are 19 T cell receptor beta chains sequenced from a single sample in a study of blood T cell repertoires in COVID-19. This table comes from immunoSEQ multiplex PCR, and its TCRdb copy is limited to in-frame clones, with some not included. The repertoire holds roughly 180,000 clones, with roughly nine tenths as singletons. Sequencing input: peripheral blood. Source of these receptors: a man in his 70s with active or convalescent COVID-19.

The V gene is TRBV28, the J gene TRBJ2-6; TRBD1 aligns across 7 bases. This CDR3 has 19 amino acids. CDR1 and CDR2 (germline): MDHEN, SYDVKM. With V trimmed by 1 base and J by 0 bases, 9 bases remained unmatched. The CDR3 loop reads CASSLFTGQHSSGANVLTF. The CDR3 DNA is TGTGCCAGCAGTTTATTTACGGGACAGCATTCCTCTGGGGCCAACGTCCTGACTTTC.

The V gene is TRBV19, the J gene TRBJ1-2; D gene uncertain. The V end was cut by 11 bases, the J end by 7 bases, with 23 bases between. Germline V CDR1 and CDR2: LNHDA, SQIVND (reference sequence). CDR3 length: 14 amino acids. CDR3 bases: TGTGCCTCTCGGAGTACTAACCCTACGGGTGGCTACACCTTC. Its translation is CASRSTNPTGGYTF.

The chain recombines TRBV10-3 with TRBJ1-6; 7 bases fit TRBD1. Germline V gives CDR1 ENHRY, CDR2 SYGVKD. V gave up 5 bases and J gave up 6 bases; unmatched junction bases: 1. CDR3 size: 13 residues. The CDR3 sequence: CAISQGGNSPLHF. The CDR3 bases are TGTGCCATCAGTCAGGGGGGTAATTCACCCCTCCACTTT.

This CDR3 is CASRSGGNQPQHF. CDR3 in DNA: TGTGCCAGCAGGTCGGGGGGCAATCAGCCCCAGCATTTT. The V and J genes are TRBV19 and TRBJ1-5, with D possibly TRBD1 on 5 matching bases. The ends were cut back, 9 bases at V and 2 bases at J, with 11 bases in the middle. In germline, CDR1 is LNHDA, CDR2 SQIVND (reference sequence). This CDR3 is 13 amino acids long.

This chain links TRBV2 with TRBJ1-4; possibly TRBD1 for D (5 bases). The CDR3 totals 13 residues. V shed 4 bases and J shed 10 bases, with 13 bases lying between them. Germline CDR1 reads SNHLY; CDR2 reads FYNNEI. CDR3 residues: CASSAGGVVKLFF. The CDR3 DNA is TGTGCCAGCAGTGCTGGGGGGGTCGTAAAACTGTTTTTT. Using reference TRBV2 and TRBJ1-4 for the parts outside the CDR3, the full variable domain is EPEVTQTPSHQVTQMGQEVILRCVPISNHLYFYWYRQILGQKVEFLVSFYNNEISEKSEIFDDQFSVERPDGSNFTLKIRSTKLEDSAMYFCASSAGGVVKLFFGSGTQLSVL.

The chain has TRBV28 and TRBJ1-4; 7 bases are a match to TRBD1. V was pared by 3 bases and J by 4 bases, with 5 bases of the junction left unmatched. Per germline, CDR1 MDHEN and CDR2 SYDVKM. The CDR3 runs to 15 residues. The CDR3 protein is CASSLKTGYNEKLFF. The CDR3 DNA follows: TGTGCCAGCAGTTTGAAGACAGGGTATAATGAAAAACTGTTTTTT. The whole variable domain, remainder taken from reference TRBV28 and TRBJ1-4, is DVKVTQSSRYLVKRTGEKVFLECVQDMDHENMFWYRQDPGLGLRLIYFSYDVKMKEKGDIPEGYSVSREKKERFSLILESASTNQTSMYLCASSLKTGYNEKLFFGSGTQLSVL.

The rearrangement uses TRBV19 and TRBJ1-6, with a weak D call TRBD1 (6 bases). Germline CDR1 LNHDA, CDR2 SQIVND (reference sequence). There are 16 residues in the CDR3. With 3 bases removed from V and 4 bases from J, the gap between germline ends came to 13 bases. The CDR3 here is CASSIGGQIYNSPLHF. For the CDR3, the DNA is TGTGCCAGTAGTATCGGCGGACAGATTTATAATTCACCCCTCCACTTT.

This chain joins TRBV14 and TRBJ1-2; 10 nucleotides agree with TRBD1. CDR3 length equals 16 residues. V shed 0 bases and J 2 bases; nucleotides not matched to a gene: 3. CDR1 is SGHDN, CDR2 FVKESK, per germline. CDR3 nucleotides: TGTGCCAGCAGCCAAGATTGGGGACAGGGGAACTATGGCTACACCTTC. This codes for CASSQDWGQGNYGYTF.

This clone was seen more than once but under ten times. This chain links TRBV6-5 with TRBJ2-1, with 8 bases that match TRBD2. V trimming: 0 bases; J trimming: 13 bases; junction bases outside the gene matches: 5. Germline V gene data show CDR1 as MNHEY and CDR2 as SVGAGI. CDR3 length: 13 amino acids. The CDR3 DNA follows: TGTGCCAGCAGTTACTCTCGGGGGGGCCCTCAGTTCTTC. Encoded protein: CASSYSRGGPQFF.

The chain joins TRBV3-1 (or the pseudogene TRBV3-2) to TRBJ2-7; possibly TRBD2 for D (6 bases). The V and J ends lost 6 bases and 3 bases respectively, with 18 bases between them. Germline values: CDR1 LGHDT, CDR2 YNNKEL (reference sequence). The CDR3 runs to 15 residues. The DNA for the CDR3 is TGTGCCAGCAGGGGGCTCGCGCGGGATCACTACGAGCAGTACTTC. This codes for CASRGLARDHYEQYF.

V is TRBV11-2 and J is TRBJ2-7; the match to TRBD1 covers 9 bases. Germline CDR1 and CDR2: SGHAT and FQNNGV. CDR3 length: 16 amino acids. The junction had 5 bases not matched to a gene; V was cut back by 0 bases and J by 2 bases. The CDR3 DNA reads as TGTGCCAGCAGCTTAGAAAGGGGACAGGGAACCTACGAGCAGTACTTC. Its protein product is CASSLERGQGTYEQYF.

For this clone: The identical CDR3 is also encoded by other nucleotide sequences in the sample. V gene TRBV28 combines with J gene TRBJ1-5; tentatively, D is TRBD1 (5 bases). Deletions cut 3 bases from V and 0 bases from J, with 6 bases between. Germline V lookup: CDR1 MDHEN, CDR2 SYDVKM. This CDR3 contains 14 residues. This CDR3 is CASSLGGSNQPQHF. The CDR3, as DNA: TGTGCCAGCAGTTTGGGGGGTAGCAATCAGCCCCAGCATTTT.

The rearrangement links TRBV11-2 to TRBJ2-5; D remains ambiguous. The V end lost 9 bases, the J end lost 0 bases, and 5 bases lay between the germline ends. CDR3 length: 11 amino acids. Germline V gives CDR1 SGHAT, CDR2 FQNNGV. CDR3 coding DNA: TGTGCCAGTCTAAACCAAGAGACCCAGTACTTC. This encodes CASLNQETQYF.

The chain employs TRBV18 and TRBJ2-2; 12 nucleotides align to TRBD2. Germline loops: CDR1 KGHSH, CDR2 LQKENI. CDR3 length equals 17 residues. Losses at the gene ends were 3 bases for V and 2 bases for J; bases not matched to a gene: 4. In nucleotides, the CDR3 is TGTGCCAGCTCACCGACTAGCGGGAGTGACAACACCGGGGAGCTGTTTTTT. It translates to CASSPTSGSDNTGELFF.

This clone was counted a single time. This chain uses TRBV10-3 with TRBJ2-2, with TRBD1 identical over 7 bases. V shed 4 bases and J 0 bases; nucleotides not matched to a gene: 5. There are 16 residues in the CDR3. The V gene's germline CDR1 is ENHRY and CDR2 SYGVKD. DNA for the CDR3: TGTGCCATCAGTGCCCGACAGGGCGCGAACACCGGGGAGCTGTTTTTT. It is translated as CAISARQGANTGELFF.

The V gene is TRBV5-8, the J gene TRBJ2-2, with a weak D call TRBD2 (5 bases). CDR3 length equals 15 residues. The germline V gene has CDR1 SGHTS and CDR2 YDEGEE. Between the trimmed V and J ends, which lost 1 base and 4 bases, there was a span of 11 bases. The DNA of the CDR3 is TGTGCCAGCAGCTTGTGGCGGGTTAGCACCGGGGAGCTGTTTTTT. It translates to CASSLWRVSTGELFF.

V is TRBV28 and J is TRBJ1-2; 10 bases are a match to TRBD1. The ends lost 3 bases at V and 4 bases at J; junction bases unmatched: 2. The germline V gene encodes CDR1 MDHEN and CDR2 SYDVKM. There are 14 residues in the CDR3. CDR3 sequence: CASSLTGGIYGYTF. As DNA, the CDR3 is TGTGCCAGCAGTTTGACAGGGGGCATCTATGGCTACACCTTC.

This clone was seen only once. The V call is TRBV18, the J call TRBJ1-6; D is uncertain. The V and J ends lost 3 bases and 5 bases respectively, with 11 bases between them. The length of the CDR3 is 15 residues. Germline CDR1 KGHSH, CDR2 LQKENI. The CDR3 sequence is CASSPVRGDNSPLHF. The CDR3 coding sequence is TGTGCCAGCTCACCCGTACGAGGCGATAATTCACCCCTCCACTTT.

The V gene is TRBV28, the J gene TRBJ1-5; weak D call: TRBD1 (5 bases). The V end lost 5 bases, the J end lost 6 bases, and 17 bases lay between the germline ends. CDR3 size: 15 residues. In germline, CDR1 is MDHEN, CDR2 SYDVKM. The CDR3: CASSPERAGVQPQHF. The CDR3 region has the DNA TGTGCCAGCAGTCCCGAAAGGGCGGGGGTTCAGCCCCAGCATTTT.